This T cell receptor beta chain came from a study of blood T cell repertoires in COVID-19. Study overall: Samples taken during acute and convalescent COVID-19 were collected in the United States, Italy and Spain. T cells, B-cell-depleted T cells, or PBMCs supplied cDNA or gDNA.

This clone was detected once. Per the study methods: By means of reference gene primer amplification, nucleated cell counts were estimated. The table came from immunoSEQ multiplex PCR; TCRdb's copy has only in-frame clones and leaves some out. V and J calls and clone size are as listed in that table; D and trimming were resolved from the DNA. This sample has 130,000 or so clones; approximately 90% occur once, and the top ten carry more than 1.5%. Sequencing was carried out using peripheral blood. The receptor was isolated from a human donor in a cohort sampled during active COVID-19.

The CDR3 sequence is CASSPNAGSETQYF. CDR3 DNA sequence: TGCGCCAGCAGCCCCAACGCAGGGTCGGAGACCCAGTACTTC. V gene TRBV5-1 combines with J gene TRBJ2-5, with D perhaps matching TRBD1 (5 bases). V was pared by 4 bases and J by 5 bases, with 15 bases between. The CDR3 is 14 residues long. Per the germline V gene, CDR1 is SGHRS and CDR2 is YFSETQ.